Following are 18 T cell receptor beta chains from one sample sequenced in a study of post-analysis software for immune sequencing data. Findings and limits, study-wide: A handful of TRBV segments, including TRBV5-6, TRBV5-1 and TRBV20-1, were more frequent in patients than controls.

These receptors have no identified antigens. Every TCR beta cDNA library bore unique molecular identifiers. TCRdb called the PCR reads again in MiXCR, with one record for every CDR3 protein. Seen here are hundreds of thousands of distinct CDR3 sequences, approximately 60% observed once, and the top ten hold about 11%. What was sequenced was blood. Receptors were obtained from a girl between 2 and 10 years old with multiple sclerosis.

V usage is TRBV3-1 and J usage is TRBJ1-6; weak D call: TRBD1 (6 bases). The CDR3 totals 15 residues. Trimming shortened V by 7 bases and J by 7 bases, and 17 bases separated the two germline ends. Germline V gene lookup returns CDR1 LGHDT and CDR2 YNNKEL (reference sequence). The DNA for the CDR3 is TGTGCCAGCACAAAGAGGGGGGGCTCAAATTCACCCCTCCACTTT. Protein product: CASTKRGGSNSPLHF.

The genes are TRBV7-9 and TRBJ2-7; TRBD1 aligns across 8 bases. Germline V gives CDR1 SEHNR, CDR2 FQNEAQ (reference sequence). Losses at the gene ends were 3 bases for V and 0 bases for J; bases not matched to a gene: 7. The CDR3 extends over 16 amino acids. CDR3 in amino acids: CASSFPRTGYSYEQYF. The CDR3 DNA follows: TGTGCCAGCAGCTTCCCCCGGACAGGGTACTCCTACGAGCAGTACTTC.

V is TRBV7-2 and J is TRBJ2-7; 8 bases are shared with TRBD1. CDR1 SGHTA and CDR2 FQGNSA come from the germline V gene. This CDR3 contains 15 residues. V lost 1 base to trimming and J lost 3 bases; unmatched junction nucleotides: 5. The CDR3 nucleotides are TGTGCCAGCAGCTTAGGGGCTGGACAGGGCTACGAGCAGTACTTC. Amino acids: CASSLGAGQGYEQYF.

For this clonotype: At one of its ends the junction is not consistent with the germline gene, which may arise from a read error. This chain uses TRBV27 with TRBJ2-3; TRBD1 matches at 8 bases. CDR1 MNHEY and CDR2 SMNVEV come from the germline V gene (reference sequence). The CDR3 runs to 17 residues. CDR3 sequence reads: CASSLSLGTGRTDTQYF. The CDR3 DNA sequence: TGTGCTAGCAGTTTATCCCTTGGGACAGGCCGCACAGATACGCAGTATTTT.

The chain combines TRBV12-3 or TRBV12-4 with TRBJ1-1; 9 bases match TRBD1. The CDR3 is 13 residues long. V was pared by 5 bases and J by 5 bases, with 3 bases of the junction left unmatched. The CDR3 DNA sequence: TGTGCCAGCAGTGGGGACAGGGAGACTGAAGCTTTCTTT. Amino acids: CASSGDRETEAFF.

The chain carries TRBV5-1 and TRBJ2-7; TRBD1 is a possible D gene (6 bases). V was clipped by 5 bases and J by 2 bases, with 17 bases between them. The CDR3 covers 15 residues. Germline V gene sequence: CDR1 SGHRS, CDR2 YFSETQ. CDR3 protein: CASRLDRFLTYEQYF. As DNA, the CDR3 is TGCGCCAGCAGACTCGACAGGTTTTTAACCTACGAGCAGTACTTC.

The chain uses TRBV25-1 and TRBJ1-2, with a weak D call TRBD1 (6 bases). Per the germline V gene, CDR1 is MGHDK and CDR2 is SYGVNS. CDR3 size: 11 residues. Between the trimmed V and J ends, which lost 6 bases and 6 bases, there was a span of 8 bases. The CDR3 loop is CASRYRDGYTF. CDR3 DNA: TGTGCCAGCAGATACAGGGATGGCTACACCTTC.

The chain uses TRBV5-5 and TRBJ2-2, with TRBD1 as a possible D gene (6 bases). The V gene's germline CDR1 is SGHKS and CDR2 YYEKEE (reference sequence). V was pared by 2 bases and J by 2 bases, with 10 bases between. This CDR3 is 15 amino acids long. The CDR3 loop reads CASSLPGQNTGELFF. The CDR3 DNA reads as TGTGCCAGCAGCTTACCGGGACAAAACACCGGGGAGCTGTTTTTT.

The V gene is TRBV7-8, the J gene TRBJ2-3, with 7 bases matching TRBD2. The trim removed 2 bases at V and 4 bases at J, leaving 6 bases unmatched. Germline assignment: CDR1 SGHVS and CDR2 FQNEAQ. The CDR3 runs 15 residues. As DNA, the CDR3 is TGTGCCAGCAGCTTACTCCGGACTAGTCCAGATACGCAGTATTTT. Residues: CASSLLRTSPDTQYF.

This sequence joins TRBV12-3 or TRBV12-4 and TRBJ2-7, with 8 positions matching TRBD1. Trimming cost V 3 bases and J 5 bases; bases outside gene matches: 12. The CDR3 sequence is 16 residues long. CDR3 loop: CASSFSVGQARDEQYF. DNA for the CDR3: TGTGCCAGCAGTTTTAGCGTGGGACAGGCTCGAGACGAGCAGTACTTC.

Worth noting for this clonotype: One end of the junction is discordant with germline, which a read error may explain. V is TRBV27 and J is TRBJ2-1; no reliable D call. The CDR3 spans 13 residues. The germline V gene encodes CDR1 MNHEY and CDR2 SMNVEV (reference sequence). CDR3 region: CASSSPSYSEQFF. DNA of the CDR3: TGTGCCAGCAGTTCCCCATCGTACAGTGAGCAGTTCTTC.

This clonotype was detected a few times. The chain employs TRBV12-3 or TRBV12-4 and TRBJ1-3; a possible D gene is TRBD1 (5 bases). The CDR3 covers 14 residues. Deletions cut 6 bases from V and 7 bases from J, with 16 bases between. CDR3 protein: CASRGIGAGNTIYF. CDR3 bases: TGTGCCAGCAGGGGTATAGGGGCAGGGAACACCATATATTTT.

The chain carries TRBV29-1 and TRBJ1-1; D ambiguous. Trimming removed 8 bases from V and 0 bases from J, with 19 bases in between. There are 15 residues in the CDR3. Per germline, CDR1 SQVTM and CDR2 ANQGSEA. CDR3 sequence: CSPRPGVGVNTEAFF. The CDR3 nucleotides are TGCAGCCCCCGCCCCGGGGTAGGTGTGAACACTGAAGCTTTCTTT.

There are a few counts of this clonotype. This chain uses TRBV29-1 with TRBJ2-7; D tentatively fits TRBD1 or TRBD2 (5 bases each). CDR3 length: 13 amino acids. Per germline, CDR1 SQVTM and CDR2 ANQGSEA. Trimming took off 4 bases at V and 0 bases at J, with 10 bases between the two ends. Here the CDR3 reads CSVGGTDSYEQYF. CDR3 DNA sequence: TGCAGCGTTGGAGGGACGGACTCCTACGAGCAGTACTTC.

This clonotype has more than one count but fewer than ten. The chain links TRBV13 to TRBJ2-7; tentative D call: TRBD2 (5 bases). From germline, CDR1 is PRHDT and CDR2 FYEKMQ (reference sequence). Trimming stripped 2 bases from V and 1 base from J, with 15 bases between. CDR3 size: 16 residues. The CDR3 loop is CASSLYPGEVSYEQYF. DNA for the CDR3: TGTGCCAGCAGCTTATACCCCGGGGAAGTATCCTACGAGCAGTACTTC.

Here the CDR3 DNA reads TGCAGTGCTAGAGATCCGGCGGGAGGGCCCTACGAGCAGTACTTC. It specifies CSARDPAGGPYEQYF. This chain joins TRBV20-1 and TRBJ2-7, with 9 bases that match TRBD2. Germline V gene sequence: CDR1 DFQATT, CDR2 SNEGSKA (reference sequence). The CDR3 length is 15 residues. J gave up 2 bases and V 0 bases, and 5 bases lay outside the gene matches.

The CDR3 coding sequence is TGCGCCAGCAGCCCGCGGGACTACCAAAACATTCAGTACTTC. Protein sequence: CASSPRDYQNIQYF. The chain recombines TRBV4-1 with TRBJ2-4; TRBD2 matches at 7 bases. CDR1 and CDR2 from the germline V gene are MGHRA and YSYEKL. CDR3 size: 14 residues. J lost 5 bases, V lost 4 bases, and 5 bases had no gene match.

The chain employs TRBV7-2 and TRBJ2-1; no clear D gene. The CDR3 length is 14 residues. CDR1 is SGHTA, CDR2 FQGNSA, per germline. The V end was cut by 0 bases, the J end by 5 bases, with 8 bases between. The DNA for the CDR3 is TGTGCCAGCAGCTTAGCGCCAGGCCACAATGAGCAGTTCTTC. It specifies CASSLAPGHNEQFF. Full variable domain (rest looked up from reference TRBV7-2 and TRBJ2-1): GAGVSQSPSNKVTEKGKDVELRCDPISGHTALYWYRQSLGQGLEFLIYFQGNSAPDKSGLPSDRFSAERTGGSVSTLTIQRTQQEDSAVYLCASSLAPGHNEQFFGPGTRLTVL.